Each of the 19 T cell receptor beta chains below was sequenced from the same sample in a study of molecular identifiers for immune sequencing clone quantification. TCRdb analysed the PCR reads with MiXCR anew, one entry per CDR3 protein. The sample contains about 510,000 distinct CDR3 sequences, about a quarter of which appear only once. The sequenced sample was naive CD8+ T cells from blood, with Jurkat cell RNA spiked in. Subset of the sample: FACS-sorted CD8+CD4-CCR7+CD45RA+ naive T cells. The receptors derive from a human donor in good health. Some libraries in this study had Jurkat cell RNA spiked in.

A few counts support this clonotype. V usage is TRBV7-9 and J usage is TRBJ1-1; a possible D gene is TRBD1 (6 bases). Germline lookup yields CDR1 SEHNR and CDR2 FQNEAQ (reference sequence). The V gene lost 5 bases and the J gene lost 4 bases, with 17 bases spanning the gap. The CDR3 length is 15 residues. The CDR3 loop is CASSGRDKAGTEAFF. CDR3 DNA sequence: TGTGCCAGCAGCGGAAGGGACAAGGCGGGCACTGAAGCTTTCTTT.

There are many counts of this clonotype. The chain couples TRBV24-1 to TRBJ2-1; no reliable D call. The CDR3 covers 11 residues. CDR1 is KGHDR, CDR2 SFDVKD, per germline. Trimming cost V 4 bases and J 6 bases, with 3 bases left between them. The DNA for the CDR3 is TGTGCCACCAGTGAACCCAATGAGCAGTTCTTC. Translated: CATSEPNEQFF.

This clonotype was observed a single time. J is TRBJ2-1 and V is TRBV29-1, with D possibly being TRBD2 (6 bases). The V gene lost 7 bases and the J gene lost 12 bases, with 25 bases spanning the gap. The CDR3 consists of 14 residues. Germline V gene lookup returns CDR1 SQVTM and CDR2 ANQGSEA. In DNA, the CDR3 is TGCAGCGGCTCCGGGGCGAGCGGGTTAAGAGGGCAGTTCTTC. Encoded protein: CSGSGASGLRGQFF.

The rearrangement joins TRBV27 to TRBJ2-4; D uncertain. The CDR3 consists of 14 residues. Between the trimmed V and J ends, which lost 2 bases and 0 bases, there was a span of 5 bases. Germline CDR1 reads MNHEY; CDR2 reads SMNVEV (reference sequence). In DNA, the CDR3 is TGTGCCAGCAGTTTAATGACAGCCAAAAACATTCAGTACTTC. As protein: CASSLMTAKNIQYF.

This clonotype was observed a few times. The chain links TRBV20-1 to TRBJ1-2; D is perhaps TRBD1 (5 bases). There are 14 residues in the CDR3. With 1 base removed from V and 3 bases from J, the gap between germline ends came to 12 bases. Germline CDR1 DFQATT, CDR2 SNEGSKA (reference sequence). The CDR3 protein is CSARAGDVYYGYTF. The CDR3 bases are TGCAGTGCTAGAGCCGGGGACGTTTACTATGGCTACACCTTC.

This clonotype occurred a few times. This may be a read error: a much more frequent sequence differs by one nucleotide. The CDR3 sequence: CASTSIEGENTGELFF. In nucleotides, the CDR3 is TGTGCCAGCACCTCAATCGAGGGGGAGAACACCGGGGAGCTGTTTTTT. The chain links TRBV7-9 to TRBJ2-2; tentatively, D is TRBD1 (6 bases). The CDR3 extends over 16 amino acids. Deletions cut 7 bases from V and 1 base from J, with 16 bases between. Germline V gene sequence: CDR1 SEHNR, CDR2 FQNEAQ (reference sequence).

The V call is TRBV10-1, the J call TRBJ1-1; D unclear. CDR3 length: 13 amino acids. The germline V and J ends were trimmed by 6 bases and 1 base, with 9 bases remaining between them. CDR1 WNHNN and CDR2 SYGVQD come from the germline V gene (reference sequence). The CDR3 DNA reads TGCGCCAGCAGGGTTGGCTGGAACACTGAAGCTTTCTTT. Translated: CASRVGWNTEAFF.

This clonotype was counted only a few times. The chain links TRBV7-9 to TRBJ2-2; D not resolved. Germline assignment: CDR1 SEHNR and CDR2 FQNEAQ (reference sequence). Trimming stripped 4 bases from V and 1 base from J, with 16 bases between. CDR3 length: 17 residues. The CDR3 region has the DNA TGTGCCAGCAGCTCACCCGGCCGCGGATTGAACACCGGGGAGCTGTTTTTT. This codes for CASSSPGRGLNTGELFF.

This clonotype was picked up a small number of times. The genes are TRBV12-3 or TRBV12-4 and TRBJ2-7; TRBD1 might be the D (6 bases). The CDR3 runs 14 residues. V lost 3 bases to trimming and J lost 2 bases, with 11 bases between them. The CDR3 sequence: CASSFYGDTYEQYF. In nucleotides, the CDR3 is TGTGCCAGCAGTTTTTACGGGGACACCTACGAGCAGTACTTC.

In the case of this clonotype: The junction departs from the called germline gene at one end, perhaps through a read error. The CDR3 loop reads CASSYDRDRVETGELCF. CDR3 sequence (DNA): TGTGCCAGCAGTTACGACCGGGACAGGGTTGAGACCGGGGAGCTGTGTTTT. This sequence joins TRBV6-5 and TRBJ2-2; 9 bases are a match to TRBD1. This CDR3 comprises 17 residues. Looked up from germline, CDR1 is MNHEY and CDR2 is SVGAGI.

This clonotype appeared many times. This chain links TRBV7-6 with TRBJ2-3, with TRBD1 as a possible D gene (5 bases). The V gene lost 5 bases and the J gene lost 1 base, with 13 bases spanning the gap. The CDR3 extends over 15 amino acids. CDR1 is SGHVS, CDR2 FNYEAQ, per germline. The CDR3 sequence: CASSDDSLRTDTQYF. CDR3 bases: TGTGCCAGCAGCGATGACAGTCTCCGCACAGATACGCAGTATTTT.

This clonotype has just a few counts. V usage is TRBV27 and J usage is TRBJ2-2; 7 positions match TRBD2. This CDR3 is built from 17 residues. The ends lost 2 bases at V and 1 base at J; junction bases unmatched: 7. Germline V gene data show CDR1 as MNHEY and CDR2 as SMNVEV (reference sequence). CDR3 bases: TGTGCCAGCAGTTTAGTCTTTGCTAGCGGGAACACCGGGGAGCTGTTTTTT. Translation gives CASSLVFASGNTGELFF.

V is TRBV6-5 and J is TRBJ1-1; 9 nucleotides match TRBD1. In germline, CDR1 is MNHEY, CDR2 SVGAGI. J gave up 4 bases and V 4 bases, and 4 bases lay outside the gene matches. The CDR3 spans 14 residues. Here the CDR3 reads CASSSGTGPTEAFF. The DNA for the CDR3 is TGTGCCAGCAGTTCCGGGACAGGGCCCACTGAAGCTTTCTTT.

The CDR3 loop reads CASSFGLADITDTQYF. DNA of the CDR3: TGTGCCAGCAGCTTTGGGCTAGCGGACATCACAGATACGCAGTATTTT. The chain employs TRBV7-9 and TRBJ2-3; 7 positions match TRBD2. With 3 bases clipped from V and 2 bases from J, the junction kept 8 bases outside the gene matches. Looked up from germline, CDR1 is SEHNR and CDR2 is FQNEAQ (reference sequence). The CDR3 runs to 16 residues. Drawing the rest from reference TRBV7-9 and TRBJ2-3, the complete variable domain is DTGVSQNPRHKITKRGQNVTFRCDPISEHNRLYWYRQTLGQGPEFLTYFQNEAQLEKSRLLSDRFSAERPKGSFSTLEIQRTEQGDSAMYLCASSFGLADITDTQYFGPGTRLTVL.

This clonotype has only a few counts. V and J are TRBV6-2 or TRBV6-3 and TRBJ2-1; D unclear. Trimming removed 0 bases from V and 7 bases from J, with 7 bases in between. The V gene's germline CDR1 is MNHEY and CDR2 SVGEGT. The CDR3 loop spans 13 amino acids. CDR3 amino acids: CASSYSYGNEQFF. CDR3 nucleotide sequence: TGTGCCAGCAGTTACTCCTATGGGAATGAGCAGTTCTTC.

In this sample, this clonotype turned up many times. The chain combines TRBV20-1 with TRBJ2-7; 7 bases fit TRBD2. The CDR3 spans 12 residues. V shed 6 bases, J shed 0 bases, and the junction held 2 bases outside the gene matches. Germline CDR1 reads DFQATT; CDR2 reads SNEGSKA (reference sequence). DNA of the CDR3: TGCAGTGCAGGGGACTACTCCTACGAGCAGTACTTC. This translates into CSAGDYSYEQYF.

Concerning this clonotype itself: A read error is possible here, since a much larger clone lies one base away. The chain carries TRBV29-1 and TRBJ2-5, with D perhaps TRBD2 (6 bases). V was trimmed by 1 base and J by 4 bases, leaving 16 bases between them. The CDR3 extends over 15 amino acids. Germline V CDR1 and CDR2: SQVTM, ANQGSEA. CDR3 nucleotides: TGCAGCGTTGAAGGAGCGGGCAGGAGTTCAGAGACCCAGTACTTC. Translated, it gives CSVEGAGRSSETQYF.

This clonotype occurred once. A read error may be the cause here, since a much bigger clone is one base away. The chain couples TRBV5-3 to TRBJ1-5, with no clear D. TRBV5-3 is recorded as an ORF, its role being uncertain. This CDR3 has 15 residues. CDR3 residues: CASSYEGVSNQPQHF. Written as DNA, the CDR3 is TGTGCCAGCAGCTATGAGGGCGTTAGCAATCAGCCCCAGCATTTT.

This rearrangement joins TRBV20-1 to TRBJ2-3; 12 bases are a match to TRBD2. This CDR3 spans 16 amino acids. Germline CDR1 is DFQATT and CDR2 is SNEGSKA (reference sequence). Trimming removed 0 bases from V and 7 bases from J; junction bases left unmatched: 8. CDR3 protein: CSARDGLAGGLYTQYF. CDR3 coding DNA: TGCAGTGCTAGAGACGGCCTAGCGGGAGGGCTTTATACGCAGTATTTT.